This T cell receptor (beta chain) is from a study of regulatory T cells in long-lasting Graves disease. As for time point: newly diagnosed GD, antithyroid drugs for less than 3 months. Following extraction of RNA from PBMCs, that RNA was used to make the TCR library. In germline, CDR1 is MNHNS, CDR2 SASEGT. The CDR3 covers 17 residues. V lost 7 bases, J lost 2 bases, and 23 bases lay in between. Both iRepertoire HTBI primers and Arm-PCR of CDR3 regions were used to build the TCR beta libraries. One entry per CDR3 protein results from TCRdb running MiXCR on the multiplex PCR reads. The sample holds hundreds of thousands of distinct CDR3 sequences, more than 15% seen once. This clonotype was recorded many times. This sample also appeared in a second study, on T cells in Graves' hyperthyroidism and ophthalmopathy. That study adds: The model's output predicted ophthalmopathy at a median of roughly 6.9 months prior to onset.

This chain joins TRBV6-1 and TRBJ1-1; D remains ambiguous. The starting material was peripheral blood mononuclear cells (PBMCs), obtained at new diagnosis, from a patient treated with antithyroid drugs. The clonotype originates from a man aged 18 to 29 with Graves disease. CDR3 loop: CASKPDLPSRRNTEAFF. The CDR3 region has the DNA TGTGCCAGCAAACCTGATCTCCCATCCAGACGTAACACTGAAGCTTTCTTT.